This T cell receptor (beta chain) emerged from a study of T cell changes during pregnancy in multiple sclerosis. TCRdb's table, derived via immunoSEQ multiplex PCR, lists solely in-frame clones and lacks some. The data hold 75,000 to 95,000 clones, with roughly nine tenths observed a single time. Germline lookup yields CDR1 MDHEN and CDR2 SYDVKM. The CDR3 is 15 amino acids. With V trimmed by 10 bases and J by 3 bases, 11 bases remained unmatched. The starting material was peripheral blood, obtained in the first trimester of pregnancy. V is TRBV28 and J is TRBJ2-3; 9 bases align to TRBD1. This TCR was sampled from a female donor in good health, enrolled as a control in a pregnancy study. In nucleotides, the CDR3 is TGTGCCATCGGGAAACCGGGACAGGGTACAGATACGCAGTATTTT. Translated, it gives CAIGKPGQGTDTQYF.